Each of the 29 T cell receptor beta chains below was sequenced from the same sample in a study of response to subunit inactivated influenza vaccine. TCRdb fed the RT-PCR reads into MiXCR, producing one record per CDR3 protein. Among 650,000 or so distinct CDR3 sequences listed, 12% to 15% were seen once. Sequenced material: PBMCs from blood, taken 14 to 15 days before vaccination. The receptors come from a man between 50 and 59 years old who received an inactivated influenza vaccine.

This clonotype has a count of ten or more. J is TRBJ2-2 and V is TRBV4-3; 14 bases align to TRBD2. From germline, CDR1 is LGHNA and CDR2 YSLEER. V lost 2 bases to trimming and J lost 7 bases; unmatched junction nucleotides: 9. The CDR3 runs 18 residues. CDR3 protein: CASSQNWRLAGGGGELFF. The CDR3 nucleotides are TGCGCCAGCAGCCAAAATTGGAGACTAGCGGGAGGGGGCGGGGAGCTGTTTTTT.

There are a few counts of this clonotype. The V gene is TRBV6-2 or TRBV6-3, the J gene TRBJ2-2, with D possibly matching TRBD2 (5 bases). This CDR3 comprises 16 residues. V lost 4 bases to trimming and J lost 4 bases, with 16 bases between them. The germline CDR1 and CDR2 sequences are MNHEY and SVGEGT. The CDR3 DNA reads as TGTGCCAGCAGTTTACTACCCGCGCGGGCCACCGGGGAGCTGTTTTTT. Protein: CASSLLPARATGELFF.

The chain recombines TRBV27 with TRBJ2-7; 9 nucleotides match TRBD1. The CDR3 contains 15 residues. In germline, CDR1 is MNHEY, CDR2 SMNVEV (reference sequence). Trimming took 7 bases from V and 6 from J; bases not matched to a gene: 13. As DNA, the CDR3 is TGTGCCAGCAAAACTGGACAGGGGAAATCGATCGAGCAGTACTTC. This sequence encodes CASKTGQGKSIEQYF.

This clonotype was counted between two and nine times. The genes are TRBV7-9 and TRBJ2-1, with 9 nucleotides matching TRBD2. CDR1 is SEHNR and CDR2 is FQNEAQ in the germline V gene (reference sequence). The CDR3 runs 17 residues. The trim removed 2 bases at V and 9 bases at J, leaving 14 bases unmatched. This CDR3 is CASSLSPLREGRGEQFF. The CDR3, as DNA: TGTGCCAGCAGCTTATCCCCCTTGCGGGAGGGCCGAGGTGAGCAGTTCTTC.

This clonotype was detected only a few times. V usage is TRBV20-1 and J usage is TRBJ1-5, with D maybe TRBD1 (6 bases). V dropped 2 bases and J dropped 2 bases, with 13 bases sitting between them. CDR3 length equals 15 residues. Germline CDR1 and CDR2: DFQATT and SNEGSKA (reference sequence). The CDR3 DNA sequence: TGCAGTGCTAGAAAGGGGGGGAGCGGCAATCAGCCCCAGCATTTT. This gives the protein CSARKGGSGNQPQHF.

This clonotype has only a few counts. V and J are TRBV12-3 or TRBV12-4 and TRBJ1-4; 7 bases match TRBD1. V shed 5 bases, J shed 8 bases, and the junction held 8 bases outside the gene matches. The CDR3 loop spans 14 amino acids. The CDR3 DNA is TGTGCCAGCAGTCAGACAGGGCCTCGAGAAAAACTGTTTTTT. Amino acids: CASSQTGPREKLFF.

CDR3 amino acids: CATSDTGQGLYEQYF. CDR3 bases: TGTGCCACCAGTGACACGGGACAGGGTCTCTACGAGCAGTACTTC. The V gene is TRBV24-1, the J gene TRBJ2-7, with 9 positions matching TRBD1. Germline lookup yields CDR1 KGHDR and CDR2 SFDVKD. Trimming at V came to 4 bases and at J to 3 bases, leaving 6 bases not matched to a gene. The length of the CDR3 is 15 residues.

This chain links TRBV20-1 with TRBJ1-4; D is uncertain. The V end was cut by 2 bases, the J end by 4 bases, with 14 bases between. This CDR3 is built from 15 residues. CDR1 is DFQATT and CDR2 is SNEGSKA in the germline V gene (reference sequence). CDR3 sequence (DNA): TGCAGTGCTAGACCCCGGAGATTCCATAATGAAAAACTGTTTTTT. As protein: CSARPRRFHNEKLFF.

Only a few counts were recorded for this clonotype. The rearrangement links TRBV28 to TRBJ2-7, with a tentative D call TRBD2 (6 bases). CDR1 and CDR2 (germline): MDHEN, SYDVKM. The CDR3 length is 15 residues. With 7 bases removed from V and 6 bases from J, the gap between germline ends came to 22 bases. CDR3 loop: CASTPGGLGRGEQYF. Here the CDR3 DNA reads TGTGCCAGCACCCCCGGCGGTCTAGGGCGGGGCGAGCAGTACTTC.

As concerns this clonotype: This may be a read error, as it is one base from a much larger clone. This chain links TRBV15 with TRBJ2-3, with D unresolved. Trimming removed 6 bases from V and 6 bases from J, with 13 bases in between. CDR3 length: 13 amino acids. Germline CDR1 LNHNV, CDR2 YYDKDF (reference sequence). The CDR3 DNA reads as TGTGCCACCAGTGATATAGTAACGGATACGCAGTATTTT. It specifies CATSDIVTDTQYF.

The rearrangement links TRBV18 to TRBJ2-5; D gene uncertain. The CDR3 runs to 14 residues. Germline V lookup: CDR1 KGHSH, CDR2 LQKENI. V was shortened by 1 base and J by 5 bases, with 11 bases between the two germline ends. The CDR3 is CASSPQGRAETQYF. In nucleotides, the CDR3 is TGTGCCAGCTCACCACAGGGAAGGGCGGAGACCCAGTACTTC.

The chain has TRBV12-3 or TRBV12-4 and TRBJ2-5; D is possibly TRBD2 (5 bases). This CDR3 contains 13 residues. V was pared by 5 bases and J by 2 bases, with 9 bases between. In DNA, the CDR3 is TGTGCCAGCAGTGGGAGACCGCAAGAGACCCAGTACTTC. This translates into CASSGRPQETQYF.

The sample holds many counts of this clonotype. The V call is TRBV6-5, the J call TRBJ1-1; 7 bases are shared with TRBD1. Per germline, CDR1 MNHEY and CDR2 SVGAGI. V lost 1 base and J lost 6; bases outside the gene matches: 2. The CDR3 is 13 residues long. The CDR3 reads CASSYYRGPEAFF. The CDR3 DNA is TGTGCCAGCAGTTACTACAGGGGCCCTGAAGCTTTCTTT.

The V and J genes are TRBV9 and TRBJ1-2; D gene uncertain. Per germline, CDR1 SGDLS and CDR2 YYNGEE. V shed 0 bases and J shed 8 bases, with 8 bases lying between them. CDR3 length: 12 amino acids. The CDR3 here is CASSVDGVGYTF. The CDR3 DNA follows: TGTGCCAGCAGCGTAGATGGGGTAGGCTACACCTTC.

This clonotype appeared many times. The chain employs TRBV6-1 and TRBJ1-2; unclear D gene. Trimming cost V 7 bases and J 2 bases, with 11 bases left between them. This CDR3 comprises 13 residues. Germline V gene data show CDR1 as MNHNS and CDR2 as SASEGT. This chain's CDR3 is CASTQFGNYGYTF. The CDR3 DNA follows: TGTGCCAGCACCCAGTTTGGGAACTATGGCTACACCTTC.

The chain joins TRBV5-1 to TRBJ1-2, with 10 bases that match TRBD1. CDR3 length: 14 residues. The V and J ends lost 4 bases and 6 bases, in that order; junction bases with no gene match: 6. Germline CDR1 is SGHRS and CDR2 is YFSETQ. Written as DNA, the CDR3 is TGCGCCAGCAGCGCCCAGACAGGGGGCAATGGCTACACCTTC. It specifies CASSAQTGGNGYTF.

This sequence joins TRBV2 and TRBJ1-5; 10 bases map to TRBD1. This CDR3 region has 13 residues. J was trimmed by 5 bases and V by 7 bases; bases with no gene match: 2. Germline V gene sequence: CDR1 SNHLY, CDR2 FYNNEI. CDR3 coding DNA: TGTGCCAGCAATGACAGGGGGCATCAGCCCCAGCATTTT. It codes for CASNDRGHQPQHF.

The rearrangement joins TRBV20-1 to TRBJ2-7, with a tentative D call TRBD1 (6 bases). V lost 5 bases to trimming and J lost 2 bases, with 13 bases between them. The germline gives CDR1 DFQATT, CDR2 SNEGSKA (reference sequence). This CDR3 is built from 13 residues. This CDR3 is CSAQLWTAYEQYF. The CDR3 coding sequence is TGCAGTGCTCAACTTTGGACAGCCTACGAGCAGTACTTC.

This clonotype was found many times. The rearrangement joins TRBV25-1 to TRBJ2-7; 7 positions match TRBD2. This CDR3 comprises 12 residues. Trimming cost V 8 bases and J 7 bases; bases outside gene matches: 8. CDR1 is MGHDK and CDR2 is SYGVNS in the germline V gene. CDR3 loop: CASARAGSEQYF. The CDR3 region has the DNA TGTGCCAGCGCAAGAGCGGGATCTGAGCAGTACTTC.

This clonotype has at least ten counts. The chain's CDR3 is CSVNREGYEQYF. The CDR3 DNA sequence: TGCAGTGTAAACAGGGAAGGGTACGAGCAGTACTTC. The chain is built from TRBV20-1 and TRBJ2-7; D is perhaps TRBD1 (6 bases). Germline V lookup: CDR1 DFQATT, CDR2 SNEGSKA (reference sequence). This CDR3 is 12 amino acids long. V shed 7 bases and J shed 4 bases, with 14 bases lying between them.

V usage is TRBV27 and J usage is TRBJ2-1; D tentatively reads TRBD1 or TRBD2 (5 bases each). Deletions cut 5 bases from V and 5 bases from J, with 13 bases between. This CDR3 region has 14 residues. Germline CDR1 MNHEY, CDR2 SMNVEV (reference sequence). CDR3 amino acids: CASSVGAYNNEQFF. The CDR3 DNA follows: TGTGCCAGCAGTGTCGGGGCGTACAACAATGAGCAGTTCTTC.

This clonotype was seen at least ten times. For the CDR3, the DNA is TGCGCCAGCAGCCCAGGACAGGGCTGGAAGACCCAGTACTTC. Translating gives CASSPGQGWKTQYF. The rearrangement uses TRBV5-1 and TRBJ2-5; 8 nucleotides agree with TRBD1. V shed 4 bases and J 6 bases; nucleotides not matched to a gene: 8. CDR3 length equals 14 residues. Germline V gene lookup returns CDR1 SGHRS and CDR2 YFSETQ.

This sequence joins TRBV5-5 and TRBJ2-1, with D unclear. In germline, CDR1 is SGHKS, CDR2 YYEKEE (reference sequence). Trimming took off 0 bases at V and 2 bases at J, with 9 bases between the two ends. CDR3 length: 15 amino acids. The CDR3 is CASSLADATYNEQFF. CDR3 in DNA: TGTGCCAGCAGCTTGGCCGATGCTACCTACAATGAGCAGTTCTTC.

This clonotype came up a few times. The J gene is TRBJ1-2, the V gene TRBV4-1; no clear D. Germline V gene sequence: CDR1 MGHRA, CDR2 YSYEKL. The CDR3 totals 16 residues. With 0 bases removed from V and 8 bases from J, the gap between germline ends came to 19 bases. The CDR3 coding sequence is TGCGCCAGCAGCCAAGATCTTTTGCGGTTTCCTCGAGGCTACACCTTC. It translates to CASSQDLLRFPRGYTF.

This chain connects TRBV7-9 to TRBJ2-7, with 7 bases that match TRBD1. J lost 10 bases, V lost 5 bases, and 11 bases had no gene match. Germline V lookup: CDR1 SEHNR, CDR2 FQNEAQ (reference sequence). CDR3 length: 13 residues. The CDR3 here is CASSLVTGYRQYF. As DNA, the CDR3 is TGTGCCAGCAGCCTGGTGACAGGGTATCGACAGTACTTC.

This chain uses TRBV5-1 with TRBJ2-5; no firm D call. The CDR3 runs 16 residues. Germline V gene lookup returns CDR1 SGHRS and CDR2 YFSETQ. Trimming cost V 0 bases and J 1 base, with 13 bases left between them. The DNA for the CDR3 is TGCGCCAGCAGCTTGGCCGGCAGCAACATCCAAGAGACCCAGTACTTC. As protein: CASSLAGSNIQETQYF.

There are a few counts of this clonotype. J is TRBJ2-7 and V is TRBV27, with D perhaps TRBD1 or TRBD2 (7 bases each). Trimming took 2 bases from V and 7 from J, leaving 18 bases between them. Germline assignment: CDR1 MNHEY and CDR2 SMNVEV (reference sequence). This CDR3 is 15 amino acids long. CDR3 in DNA: TGTGCCAGCAGTTTAAGGGGAGGGGGCCAGGGGGAGCAGTACTTC. Residues: CASSLRGGGQGEQYF.

The chain carries TRBV25-1 and TRBJ2-2; perhaps TRBD1 as D (5 bases). The V end was cut by 2 bases, the J end by 2 bases, with 9 bases between. The germline V gene has CDR1 MGHDK and CDR2 SYGVNS. The CDR3 spans 15 residues. This CDR3 is CASSEDRLNTGELFF. The CDR3 DNA sequence: TGTGCCAGCAGTGAAGACAGACTTAACACCGGGGAGCTGTTTTTT.

At least ten counts were recorded for this clonotype. The V and J genes are TRBV12-3 or TRBV12-4 and TRBJ2-1; 8 bases match TRBD1. The CDR3 totals 15 residues. The trim removed 6 bases at V and 1 base at J, leaving 5 bases unmatched. CDR3 bases: TGTGCCAGCAGACCCGGACAGGGATCCTACAATGAGCAGTTCTTC. Protein sequence: CASRPGQGSYNEQFF.